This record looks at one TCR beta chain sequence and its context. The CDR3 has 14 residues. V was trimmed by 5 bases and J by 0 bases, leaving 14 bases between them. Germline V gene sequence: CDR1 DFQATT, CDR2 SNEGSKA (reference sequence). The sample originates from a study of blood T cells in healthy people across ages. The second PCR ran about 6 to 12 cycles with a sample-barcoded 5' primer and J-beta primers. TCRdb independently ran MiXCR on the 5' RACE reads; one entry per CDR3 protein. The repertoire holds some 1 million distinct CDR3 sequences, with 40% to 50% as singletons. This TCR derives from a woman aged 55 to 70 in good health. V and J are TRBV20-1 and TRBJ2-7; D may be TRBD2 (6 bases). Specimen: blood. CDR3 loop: CSAVLGGLSYEQYF. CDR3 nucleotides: TGCAGTGCTGTTTTGGGAGGACTCTCCTACGAGCAGTACTTC.